This TCR beta chain appears in the sequencing data of a study of blood T cells in healthy people across ages (dated by TCRdb to about 2015). With respect to the entire study: In model experiments, roughly one uniquely barcoded TCR beta cDNA molecule per two T cells was captured by template switching. Two additional independent replicas of 1 million unique cDNA reads from the same blood draw were analyzed for two donors (one aged 18 to 29 and one aged 80 or older). Donors of different ages were randomly distributed across sequencing lanes to avoid experimental bias. Donors were grouped into four age groups: young (average roughly 17 years), middle-aged (39), aged (around 56) and long-lived (just over 80). Using deep sequencing normalized with unique cDNA molecular identifiers, the study measured how TCR beta repertoire diversity changes with age.

The receptor library was made with 5' RACE. The sample was run on an Illumina HiSeq 2500. A second PCR of about 6 to 11 cycles was run with a J-beta primer mix and a sample-barcoded 5' primer. Each TCR beta cDNA molecule received a unique molecular identifier from a template-switch 5' adaptor carrying 12 random nucleotides. Each sample yielded at least 2.5 million CDR3-containing paired-end reads. The Mint cDNA synthesis kit, primed by a TRBC-specific oligonucleotide, was used to synthesize first-strand cDNA from all RNA. Following uracil-DNA glycosylase treatment, a first 18-cycle PCR with universal primers M1SS and BC2_uni_R was performed on all cDNA. As for the authors' bioinformatics: For normalization, 1 million high-quality reads, each with a distinct molecular identifier, were randomly selected from each sample. Reads with shared molecular identifiers were discarded instead of being binned into consensus sequences. MiTCR, set to a Q25 quality threshold and the strictest error-elimination algorithm, was used for CDR3 identification, clonotype clustering and error correction. Lower-bound total TCR beta diversity was estimated with a nonparametric unseen species model using Euler transformation. Clones were called with MiXCR by TCRdb after fastp trimmed the public reads at Q25, and only in-frame beta chains were retained. CDR3 protein duplicates are merged, each entry listing the most common genes and DNA. The authors' filters were not applied to this entry. The sample table shows roughly 1,500,000 distinct CDR3 sequences, and about 40% are seen once. 6.5% to 10% of the sample comes from the top ten.

General study outcomes and caveats: Observed TCR beta diversity per million T cells fell roughly linearly with age, and a significant reduction was already apparent by age approximately 41. Conclusive comparison of naive and antigen-experienced compartments was prevented by the profiling of bulk unsorted PBMCs. Donor CMV infection status was unknown, potentially confounding age-related changes in expanded clonotypes. A strong correlation was found between observed TCR beta diversity and the percentage of naive T cells measured by flow cytometry. Compared with the aged group, more naive CD4+ T cells, fewer expanded clones and increased TCR diversity were shown by the long-lived group, suggesting age selection. Estimates of total diversity based on one million sequenced T cells were considered lower bounds and underestimates.

Donors were 35 to 40 systemically healthy Caucasian individuals from Russia aged roughly 6 to 90 years. Each donor gave ten milliliters of peripheral blood, drawn into EDTA-treated Vacutainer tubes. Ficoll-Paque density-gradient centrifugation was used to isolate PBMCs, with at least 6 million obtained per sample. Total RNA, at least 5 micrograms per sample, was extracted from PBMCs with Trizol reagent. The percentages of naive CD45RAhigh/CD27high T cells were determined by flow cytometry on a PBMC aliquot from every donor. A few counts support this clonotype. The clone's antigen remains unknown. Nothing much larger sits one base from this clone, and base qualities are not available. This TCR was recovered from a woman aged 18-30 years in good health. Sequencing used blood.

The CDR3 protein: CSARTGGSSYNEQFF. The base sequence is TGCAGTGCTAGAACCGGGGGGAGCTCCTACAATGAGCAGTTCTTC. The chain is encoded by TRBV20-1 joined to TRBJ2-1; 7 bases in the middle match TRBD2. In the germline V gene (reference sequence), CDR1 corresponds to DFQATT and CDR2 to SNEGSKA. Relative to germline, V is missing 2 bases and J is missing 0 bases, with 4 bases of the junction outside any gene match. There are 15 amino acids in the CDR3, from cysteine to phenylalanine inclusive. The CDR3 DNA has 45 bases and is translated from base 1.